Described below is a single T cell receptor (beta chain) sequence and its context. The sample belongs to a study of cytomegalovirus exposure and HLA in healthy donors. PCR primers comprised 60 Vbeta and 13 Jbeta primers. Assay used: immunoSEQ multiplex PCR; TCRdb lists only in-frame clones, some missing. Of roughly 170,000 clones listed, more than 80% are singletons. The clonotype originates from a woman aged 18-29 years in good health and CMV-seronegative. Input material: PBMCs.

This chain's CDR3 is CASSSLTSGRRSTQYF. CDR3 sequence (DNA): TGTGCCAGCAGTTCCCTGACTAGCGGTCGGAGGAGTACGCAGTATTTT. The chain is built from TRBV6-6 and TRBJ2-3; TRBD2 agrees at 9 bases. The V and J ends lost 4 bases and 8 bases, in that order; junction bases with no gene match: 13. Germline V gene lookup returns CDR1 MNHNY and CDR2 SVGAGI (reference sequence). The CDR3 is 16 residues long.